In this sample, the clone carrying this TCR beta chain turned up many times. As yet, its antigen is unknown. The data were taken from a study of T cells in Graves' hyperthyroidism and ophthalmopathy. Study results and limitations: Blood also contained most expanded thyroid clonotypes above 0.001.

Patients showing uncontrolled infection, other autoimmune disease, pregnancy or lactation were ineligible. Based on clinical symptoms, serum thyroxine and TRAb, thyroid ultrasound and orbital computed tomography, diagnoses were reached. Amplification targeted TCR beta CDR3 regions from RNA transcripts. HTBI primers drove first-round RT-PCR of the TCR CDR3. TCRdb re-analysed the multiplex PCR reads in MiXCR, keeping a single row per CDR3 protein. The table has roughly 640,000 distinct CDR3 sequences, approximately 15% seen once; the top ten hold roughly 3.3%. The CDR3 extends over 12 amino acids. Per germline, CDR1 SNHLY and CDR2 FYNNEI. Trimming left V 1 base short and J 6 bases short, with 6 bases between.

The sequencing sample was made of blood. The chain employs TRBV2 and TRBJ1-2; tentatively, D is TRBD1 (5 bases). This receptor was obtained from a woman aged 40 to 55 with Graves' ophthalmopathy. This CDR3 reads CASSEDRNGYTF. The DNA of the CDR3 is TGTGCCAGCAGTGAAGACAGGAATGGCTACACCTTC.